Here is one T cell receptor (beta chain) with its context. Other DNA sequences within the sample encode an identical CDR3. The data stem from a study of blood T cell repertoires in COVID-19. Background on the study: Sites across the United States, Italy and Spain contributed samples from acute and convalescent COVID-19. PBMCs, B-cell-depleted T cells, or T cells were the source of the cDNA or gDNA that made up the material.

Per the original data handling: The authors estimated nucleated cell counts from reference gene primer amplification. Repertoires were generated with immunoSEQ multiplex PCR, while TCRdb's copy carries only in-frame clones and drops some. D and trimming come from the DNA, and the V and J calls and clone size come from that table. The profile shows approximately 210,000 clones, roughly 90% of them singletons. This receptor was obtained from a woman in her sixties or seventies with acute or convalescent COVID-19. Sequenced: peripheral blood.

CDR3 in DNA: TGTGCCAGCAGGACCGACAGGGTAAATTCACCCCTCCACTTT. It specifies CASRTDRVNSPLHF. The chain employs TRBV5-6 and TRBJ1-6; 7 bases agree with TRBD1. The CDR3 consists of 14 residues. Germline CDR1 SGHDT, CDR2 YYEEEE. With 5 bases clipped from V and 7 bases from J, the junction kept 6 bases outside the gene matches.